The next 10 T cell receptor beta chains were all read from a single sample in a study of cytomegalovirus exposure and HLA in healthy donors. This PCR relied on a set of 60 Vbeta primers and 13 Jbeta primers. Generated by immunoSEQ multiplex PCR, the TCRdb table keeps only in-frame clones and is missing some. The sample has around 180,000 clones, 80% to 85% seen once. What was sequenced was PBMCs. The receptors stem from a woman aged 40 to 55 in good health and CMV-seronegative.

The chain links TRBV7-9 to TRBJ2-5; D possibly corresponds to TRBD2 (6 bases). CDR1 and CDR2 (germline): SEHNR, FQNEAQ (reference sequence). CDR3 length: 17 amino acids. Between the trimmed V and J ends, which lost 1 base and 1 base, there was a span of 16 bases. CDR3 protein: CASSLGAGTLSQETQYF. The CDR3 DNA reads TGTGCCAGCAGCTTAGGGGCGGGGACCTTATCCCAAGAGACCCAGTACTTC.

The chain recombines TRBV6-1 with TRBJ1-2; D uncertain. Germline V lookup: CDR1 MNHNS, CDR2 SASEGT. V lost 3 bases and J lost 5, with 10 bases in between. CDR3 length: 13 residues. Written as DNA, the CDR3 is TGTGCCAGCAGTGAGACTAGTCGGTATGGCTACACCTTC. Protein sequence: CASSETSRYGYTF.

The table lists this clone with a few counts. CDR3 DNA sequence: TGCGCCAGCAGCCCCACTAGCGGGACTGAGACCCAGTACTTC. It translates to CASSPTSGTETQYF. The J gene is TRBJ2-5, the V gene TRBV4-1, with 10 positions matching TRBD2. Looked up from germline, CDR1 is MGHRA and CDR2 is YSYEKL. V lost 4 bases and J lost 5; bases outside the gene matches: 4. The CDR3 runs to 14 residues.

This chain joins TRBV12-5 and TRBJ2-7, with a weak D call TRBD2 (6 bases). The germline V and J ends were trimmed by 0 bases and 0 bases, with 12 bases remaining between them. Germline loops: CDR1 LGHNT, CDR2 FRNRAP. CDR3 length: 16 residues. DNA for the CDR3: TGTGCTAGTGGTTTGGTACGTCCCGGGAGCTCCTACGAGCAGTACTTC. Translated, it gives CASGLVRPGSSYEQYF. Full variable domain (rest looked up from reference TRBV12-5 and TRBJ2-7): DARVTQTPRHKVTEMGQEVTMRCQPILGHNTVFWYRQTMMQGLELLAYFRNRAPLDDSGMPKDRFSAEMPDATLATLKIQPSEPRDSAVYFCASGLVRPGSSYEQYFGPGTRLTVT.

The chain has TRBV19 and TRBJ1-3; D gene unclear. Trimming removed 8 bases from V and 0 bases from J, with 8 bases in between. The CDR3 runs 13 residues. Germline lookup yields CDR1 LNHDA and CDR2 SQIVND (reference sequence). The CDR3 DNA sequence: TGTGCCAGTTCTGTCCTCTCTGGAAACACCATATATTTT. As protein: CASSVLSGNTIYF.

This clone was found once. The V gene is TRBV29-1, the J gene TRBJ1-1; D is unclear. V was pared by 7 bases and J by 1 base, with 7 bases between. The CDR3 consists of 11 residues. The germline CDR1 and CDR2 sequences are SQVTM and ANQGSEA. The CDR3 loop is CSAWRNTEAFF. The CDR3 DNA is TGCAGCGCTTGGAGGAACACTGAAGCTTTCTTT.

The chain has TRBV29-1 and TRBJ1-4; the D is unclear. V was cut by 6 bases and J by 8 bases, with 10 bases left in between. CDR3 length: 11 amino acids. The V gene's germline CDR1 is SQVTM and CDR2 ANQGSEA. Here the CDR3 reads CSVHRGEKLFF. In DNA form, the CDR3 reads TGCAGCGTGCACAGAGGGGAAAAACTGTTTTTT.

The rearrangement uses TRBV11-3 and TRBJ2-1; D gene unclear. Germline V gene data show CDR1 as SGHNT and CDR2 as YENEEA. The CDR3 spans 14 residues. The ends were cut back, 1 base at V and 4 bases at J, with 8 bases in the middle. Written as DNA, the CDR3 is TGTGCCAGCAGCTTAGTAGGCGGATACAATGAGCAGTTCTTC. Translated: CASSLVGGYNEQFF.

This clone was seen more than once but under ten times. The J gene is TRBJ1-5, the V gene TRBV9, with 7 bases matching TRBD1. The CDR3 loop spans 13 amino acids. CDR1 and CDR2 from the germline V gene are SGDLS and YYNGEE. V lost 4 bases and J lost 6; bases outside the gene matches: 4. CDR3: CASSLGQFQPQHF. In DNA form, the CDR3 reads TGTGCCAGCAGCTTGGGACAGTTTCAGCCCCAGCATTTT. Using reference TRBV9 and TRBJ1-5 for the parts outside the CDR3, the full variable domain is DSGVTQTPKHLITATGQRVTLRCSPRSGDLSVYWYQQSLDQGLQFLIQYYNGEERAKGNILERFSAQQFPDLHSELNLSSLELGDSALYFCASSLGQFQPQHFGDGTRLSIL.

The chain joins TRBV6-1 to TRBJ1-1; D perhaps matches TRBD1 (6 bases). This CDR3 is 14 amino acids long. With 11 bases removed from V and 6 bases from J, the gap between germline ends came to 22 bases. Germline loops: CDR1 MNHNS, CDR2 SASEGT. This CDR3 is CALRPGHLRAEAFF. The DNA for the CDR3 is TGTGCCTTACGACCGGGACACCTAAGGGCTGAAGCTTTCTTT.